By frequency in the sample, the clone carrying this TCR beta chain is large. Its antigen is currently unknown. This sample is drawn from a study of radiotherapy plus CTLA-4 blockade in lung cancer. General study points: Best predicting response, reportedly, were early blood T cell clone dynamics, with interferon-beta.

The germline gives CDR1 SGHTA, CDR2 FQGTGA. The V gene lost 5 bases and the J gene lost 2 bases, with 13 bases spanning the gap. The CDR3 extends over 15 amino acids. The repertoire was sequenced with immunoSEQ multiplex PCR; TCRdb's copy has only in-frame clones and lacks some. The repertoire includes 75,000 to 100,000 clones, roughly 88% of them detected once, and nearly 5% sits in the top ten. Sequenced here: peripheral blood, sampled from a patient treated with radiotherapy plus ipilimumab. This TCR was sampled from a human donor with non-small cell lung cancer that progressed on radiotherapy plus ipilimumab. J is TRBJ2-4 and V is TRBV7-3; D is perhaps TRBD2 (5 bases). The CDR3: CASSPTGSPKNIQYF. DNA of the CDR3: TGTGCCAGCAGCCCAACGGGGAGTCCCAAAAACATTCAGTACTTC.